Listed below are T cell receptor beta chains from one sample, sequenced in a study of cytomegalovirus exposure and HLA in healthy donors. Data came from immunoSEQ multiplex PCR; TCRdb stores just in-frame clones and leaves some out. The table includes around 130,000 clones, around 78% detected once. The sample was PBMCs. All receptors derive from a woman aged 45-65 years in good health and CMV-seronegative. Each CDR3 is given with its conserved first and last residue. A D gene is named only where the DNA matches it firmly. Clone size is given for some rows only: seen once, a few or many times, or a class if the clone is expanded.

v_gene,j_gene,d_gene,len,abundance,CDR3nt,CDR3aa
TRBV28,TRBJ1-2,-,15,-,TGTGCCAGCTTTTCGGGGACAAGTCTGAACTATGGCTACACCTTC,CASFSGTSLNYGYTF
TRBV5-4,TRBJ2-3,-,16,-,TGTGCCAGCAGCCGACCGGGTTTACATGGCACAGATACGCAGTATTTT,CASSRPGLHGTDTQYF
TRBV6-9,TRBJ1-3,-,12,-,TGTGCCGGACGGACACGCGGACACACCATATATTTT,CAGRTRGHTIYF
TRBV30,TRBJ1-5,-,13,once,TGTGCCTGGAGTGGGCAGGGCAATCAGCCCCAGCATTTT,CAWSGQGNQPQHF
TRBV5-6,TRBJ1-3,-,13,-,TGTGCCAGCAGCTTCAGCTCTGGAAACACCATATATTTT,CASSFSSGNTIYF
TRBV4-1,TRBJ1-3,-,14,-,TGCGCCAGCAGCCCTCCGCCTCAGGGAAACACCATATATTTT,CASSPPPQGNTIYF
TRBV5-1,TRBJ1-1,-,13,-,TGCGCCAGCAGCGTGGCGGGTGGGTCTGAAGCTTTCTTT,CASSVAGGSEAFF
TRBV15,TRBJ2-5,TRBD2,15,-,TGTGCCACCAGCAGAGGTGGACTAGCGGGGGAGACCCAGTACTTC,CATSRGGLAGETQYF
TRBV7-3,TRBJ2-3,TRBD2,16,-,TGTGCCAGCAGCGAGAAGGGACTAGCGGGCCCAGATACGCAGTATTTT,CASSEKGLAGPDTQYF
TRBV7-2,TRBJ2-5,-,15,-,TGTGCCAGCAGCCTAACAGGGATCATCCAAGAGACCCAGTACTTC,CASSLTGIIQETQYF
TRBV9,TRBJ1-2,TRBD1,13,-,TGTGCCAGCAGCGCGACAGGGGACTATGGCTACACCTTC,CASSATGDYGYTF
TRBV9,TRBJ1-1,-,15,-,TGTGCCAGCAGCGTTGAGGGATCTCTAAATACTGAAGCTTTCTTT,CASSVEGSLNTEAFF
TRBV30,TRBJ1-5,-,15,-,TGTGCCTGGAGTCCCTGGGGGGGGGACAATCAGCCCCAGCATTTT,CAWSPWGGDNQPQHF
TRBV4-1,TRBJ1-3,TRBD1,16,-,TGCGCCAGCAGGTACTCGGCGGTAAGGGGGCTAGACACCATATATTTT,CASRYSAVRGLDTIYF
TRBV28,TRBJ2-3,TRBD2,16,-,TGTGCCAGCAGTCCTAATAGCGGGACTAGCACAGATACGCAGTATTTT,CASSPNSGTSTDTQYF
TRBV14,TRBJ2-7,-,13,-,TGTGCCAGCGGACAGCGTAACTCCTACGAGCAGTACTTC,CASGQRNSYEQYF
TRBV7-3,TRBJ2-7,TRBD2,16,-,TGTGCCAGCAGCCTGGCCGGACTAGCGGACTCCTACGAGCAGTACTTC,CASSLAGLADSYEQYF
TRBV7-9,TRBJ1-2,-,12,-,TGTGCCAGCAGCTTCCTAGTGGAGGGGTACACCTTC,CASSFLVEGYTF
TRBV18,TRBJ1-1,TRBD1,15,few,TGTGCCAGCTCACCTTGGGGACAGGGGGGCACTGAAGCTTTCTTT,CASSPWGQGGTEAFF
TRBV4-3,TRBJ2-7,-,16,-,TGCGCCAGCAGCCTGGCGGGCGGGTCGAGCTCCTACGAGCAGTACTTC,CASSLAGGSSSYEQYF
TRBV12-5,TRBJ2-5,-,15,-,TGTGCTAGTGGTTTGGATCAGGGTTTATCAGAGACCCAGTACTTC,CASGLDQGLSETQYF
TRBV6-5,TRBJ2-7,-,11,-,TGTGCCAGCACCAGAGGCTACGAGCAGTACTTC,CASTRGYEQYF
TRBV5-1,TRBJ1-1,-,14,-,TGCGCCAGCAGCTTGTCGGGGGGGAACACTGAAGCTTTCTTT,CASSLSGGNTEAFF
TRBV28,TRBJ2-5,TRBD1,15,once,TGTGCCAGCACCTGGGGGGGGACAGGGGACGAGACCCAGTACTTC,CASTWGGTGDETQYF
TRBV29-1,TRBJ2-3,TRBD1,13,-,TGCAGCGGGCAAACAGGGGGGACAGATACGCAGTATTTT,CSGQTGGTDTQYF
TRBV28,TRBJ1-2,TRBD1,13,-,TGTGCCAGCGAGAGAGGACAGGGAATGGGCTACACCTTC,CASERGQGMGYTF
TRBV2,TRBJ2-3,TRBD1,14,-,TGTGCCACACCGGGACAGGCCTTCACAGATACGCAGTATTTT,CATPGQAFTDTQYF
TRBV15,TRBJ2-7,TRBD1,15,-,TGTGCCACCAGCAGGGGACAGGGGCCTATCTACGAGCAGTACTTC,CATSRGQGPIYEQYF
TRBV25-1,TRBJ1-1,-,13,few,TGTGCCAGCATCTCGGAGTTGAACACTGAAGCTTTCTTT,CASISELNTEAFF
TRBV7-3,TRBJ1-1,-,13,-,TGTGCCAGCAGCTTTCTTCTGAACACTGAAGCTTTCTTT,CASSFLLNTEAFF
TRBV6-5,TRBJ1-4,-,14,-,TGTGCCAGCAGCAGGGATCCCGAAGGTGGAAAACTGTTTTTT,CASSRDPEGGKLFF
TRBV11-3,TRBJ2-2,-,16,-,TGTGCCAGCAGCTTGGGTGCATCTAGAAACCCCGGGGAGCTGTTTTTT,CASSLGASRNPGELFF
TRBV7-2,TRBJ2-2,TRBD2,19,once,TGTGCCAGCAGCCCAGCGGCTAGCGGGAGGGGAATAGGCACCGGGGAGCTGTTTTTT,CASSPAASGRGIGTGELFF
TRBV5-1,TRBJ2-5,-,15,-,TGCGCCAGCAGCTTGGTGGCAGGAGGGCGAGAGACCCAGTACTTC,CASSLVAGGRETQYF
TRBV19,TRBJ2-3,TRBD2,17,-,TGTGCCAGTAGGGGACTAGCGGGAGTGTTGGGCACAGATACGCAGTATTTT,CASRGLAGVLGTDTQYF
TRBV19,TRBJ2-3,-,14,-,TGTGCCAGTAGTGGCCAAAAAGGAAGGGGTACGCAGTATTTT,CASSGQKGRGTQYF
TRBV25-1,TRBJ2-1,TRBD2,13,-,TGTGCCAGCGATGGGACTAGCGTAAGGAGGCAGTTCTTC,CASDGTSVRRQFF
TRBV6-5,TRBJ2-7,-,15,-,TGTGCCAGCAGTTACGGCGGGACGGGTTCCTACGAGCAGTACTTC,CASSYGGTGSYEQYF
TRBV5-1,TRBJ1-1,TRBD1,14,-,TGCGCCAGCACCCCGGACAGGGGTATCACTGAAGCTTTCTTT,CASTPDRGITEAFF
TRBV5-4,TRBJ2-7,TRBD1,16,few,TGTGCCAGCAGCCCCGGGACAGGGAAGAGCTCCTACGAGCAGTACTTC,CASSPGTGKSSYEQYF
TRBV9,TRBJ1-1,-,15,once,TGTGCCAGCAGCGTAGTCGGGGGAGAGGACACTGAAGCTTTCTTT,CASSVVGGEDTEAFF
TRBV7-9,TRBJ1-1,TRBD1,14,-,TGTGCCAGCAGCTTGGGACAGGGCCCTCCTGAAGCTTTCTTT,CASSLGQGPPEAFF
TRBV4-2,TRBJ1-5,-,13,-,TGTGCCAGCAGCCAAGACAGGGATCAGCCCCAGCATTTT,CASSQDRDQPQHF
TRBV5-1,TRBJ2-5,TRBD2,16,-,TGCGCCAGCAGCGAGGGACTAGCGGGCGTACAAGAGACCCAGTACTTC,CASSEGLAGVQETQYF
TRBV30,TRBJ1-5,-,14,-,TGTGCCTGGAGTCCGGGGACACTGGTGAGGGCCCAGCATTTT,CAWSPGTLVRAQHF